This T cell receptor beta chain was identified in a study of Ad26.COV2.S vaccination and SARS-CoV-2 variants. Whole-study context: In the study, Ad26.COV2.S was injected intramuscularly once, or twice 56 days apart.

The CDR3 is 16 amino acids. Trimming stripped 9 bases from V and 1 base from J, with 20 bases between. Germline CDR1 WNHNN, CDR2 SYGVQD (reference sequence). TCRdb's copy holds only in-frame clones and misses some; the assay was immunoSEQ multiplex PCR. The data contain about 390,000 clones, over 80% of them seen just once; the ten biggest clones take up more than 1.5%. Treatment denoted: 19 received Ad26.COV2.S at low or high dose, single or two shots; several received placebo; per-sample allocation not given. Following the first vaccine or placebo injection, samples were taken on day 63. Spike of the Wuhan-strain SARS-CoV-2 was expressed by an Ad26 vector, which formed the vaccine.

The V gene is TRBV10-1, the J gene TRBJ2-3; D may match TRBD1 or TRBD2 (6 bases each). The sample here was peripheral blood, taken in a trial of Ad26.COV2.S vaccine versus placebo. The receptor comes from a person aged 18-60 years who received the Ad26.COV2.S COVID-19 vaccine or a placebo. CDR3 protein: CASSPRGLAGTDTQYF. The CDR3 DNA follows: TGCGCCAGTAGTCCACGGGGGCTGGCGGGCACAGATACGCAGTATTTT.